This TCR beta chain was found in a study of early T cells in non-severe SARS-CoV-2 infection. The wider study: Chains from this unsorted whole-blood bulk RNA could not be paired.

Looked up from germline, CDR1 is SQVTM and CDR2 is ANQGSEA. CDR3 length: 14 residues. Trimming took off 3 bases at V and 4 bases at J, with 16 bases between the two ends. The library protocol tagged individual cDNA molecules with unique molecular identifiers. TCRdb used MiXCR to reprocess the 5' RACE reads, holding one entry per CDR3 protein. This table holds 80,000 or so distinct CDR3 sequences, roughly 10% found once. This clonotype was detected a few times. The TCR was taken from an adult who was a healthcare worker with PCR-confirmed SARS-CoV-2 infection or an uninfected control (not recorded which). The sequencing here drew on whole blood, taken at baseline. The chain joins TRBV29-1 to TRBJ2-7; tentative D call: TRBD2 (6 bases). The CDR3 bases are TGCAGCGTTGATGTAGGGGACTCTATTTACGAGCAGTACTTC. Its protein product is CSVDVGDSIYEQYF.